This passage covers 19 T cell receptor beta chains from one sample sequenced in a study of radiotherapy plus CTLA-4 blockade in lung cancer. The table came from immunoSEQ multiplex PCR; TCRdb's copy has only in-frame clones and leaves some out. In the table there are 81,000 or so clones, around 79% of which are singletons. The sample was peripheral blood, taken from a patient treated with radiotherapy plus ipilimumab. Every receptor here comes from a human donor with non-small cell lung cancer whose response to radiotherapy plus ipilimumab could not be evaluated. Some clones in this sample may be carry-over from other donors' samples.

The rearrangement uses TRBV5-4 and TRBJ1-1; 10 bases agree with TRBD1. V was clipped by 3 bases and J by 6 bases; unmatched bases: 8. There are 15 residues in the CDR3. Germline CDR1 and CDR2: SGHNT and YYREEE (reference sequence). CDR3 residues: CASSSTGTGAAEAFF. Written as DNA, the CDR3 is TGTGCCAGCAGCTCCACCGGGACAGGGGCGGCTGAAGCTTTCTTT.

The chain is built from TRBV29-1 and TRBJ1-2; D is possibly TRBD1 (5 bases). Trimming shortened V by 4 bases and J by 8 bases, and 11 bases separated the two germline ends. The CDR3 length is 11 residues. Looked up from germline, CDR1 is SQVTM and CDR2 is ANQGSEA. In nucleotides, the CDR3 is TGCAGCGTTGCCAGGGCTGCCGGCTACACCTTC. Translation gives CSVARAAGYTF.

The chain combines TRBV6-5 with TRBJ2-4, with 7 positions matching TRBD1. V gave up 6 bases and J gave up 3 bases; unmatched junction bases: 8. Germline CDR1 reads MNHEY; CDR2 reads SVGAGI. There are 15 residues in the CDR3. The CDR3 region is CASSLDWDSKNIQYF. Here the CDR3 DNA reads TGTGCCAGCAGCTTGGATTGGGACAGCAAAAACATTCAGTACTTC.

In this sample, this clone turned up a few times. The chain couples TRBV18 to TRBJ2-7; 9 positions match TRBD1. CDR1 and CDR2 (germline): KGHSH, LQKENI. With V trimmed by 3 bases and J by 6 bases, 9 bases remained unmatched. The CDR3 has 15 amino acids. The DNA of the CDR3 is TGTGCCAGCTCACCGCCTACAGGGGGCGCATCCGAGCAGTACTTC. Translation: CASSPPTGGASEQYF.

The rearrangement links TRBV2 to TRBJ2-3; 12 bases align to TRBD1. After removal of 0 bases from V and 4 bases from J, the junction contained 2 bases not matched to a gene. Germline V gene sequence: CDR1 SNHLY, CDR2 FYNNEI. The CDR3 is 16 residues long. In DNA form, the CDR3 reads TGTGCCAGCAGTGAAGCCGGGACAGGGGGCCCAGATACGCAGTATTTT. Residues: CASSEAGTGGPDTQYF.

V gene TRBV5-5 combines with J gene TRBJ1-2; a weak D match, TRBD1 (6 bases). CDR3 size: 15 residues. V lost 0 bases to trimming and J lost 4 bases, with 13 bases between them. The germline gives CDR1 SGHKS, CDR2 YYEKEE (reference sequence). In DNA form, the CDR3 reads TGTGCCAGCAGCTTGGGGACAGTCCTAATCTATGGCTACACCTTC. Translation: CASSLGTVLIYGYTF.

This clone was observed once. This rearrangement joins TRBV4-1 to TRBJ2-2, with D possibly being TRBD1 (5 bases). This CDR3 spans 14 amino acids. Germline V lookup: CDR1 MGHRA, CDR2 YSYEKL. Deletions cut 8 bases from V and 1 base from J, with 11 bases between. CDR3 sequence (DNA): TGCGCCAGCGGCTTTCAGGGGAACACCGGGGAGCTGTTTTTT. This translates into CASGFQGNTGELFF.

This clone was detected a few times. The rearrangement uses TRBV21-1 and TRBJ2-7; the table's D gene call, TRBD1, was not cross checked with the DNA. TRBV21-1 is marked as a pseudogene. The CDR3 extends over 15 amino acids. Here the CDR3 reads CASRWRGQGKYEQYF. CDR3 coding DNA: TGTGCCAGCAGATGGAGGGGACAGGGGAAATACGAGCAGTACTTC.

V and J are TRBV18 and TRBJ2-5; 10 nucleotides align to TRBD2. Germline CDR1 KGHSH, CDR2 LQKENI. The CDR3 sequence is 16 residues long. With 3 bases clipped from V and 1 base from J, the junction kept 5 bases outside the gene matches. CDR3 sequence: CASSPLAGVFQETQYF. In DNA, the CDR3 is TGTGCCAGCTCACCGCTAGCGGGGGTCTTCCAAGAGACCCAGTACTTC.

The sample holds one count of this clone. This sequence joins TRBV11-3 and TRBJ1-2; unclear D gene. The germline V gene encodes CDR1 SGHNT and CDR2 YENEEA. This CDR3 comprises 15 residues. The V and J ends lost 1 base and 2 bases respectively, with 11 bases between them. The CDR3 DNA reads as TGTGCCAGCAGCTTAGGGGGAGATTCGAACTATGGCTACACCTTC. Encoded protein: CASSLGGDSNYGYTF.

This clone was observed a handful of times. The CDR3 coding sequence is TGTGCCAGCAGTGAAGGACCGCGGCGGGGCACCTTC. Translation: CASSEGPRRGTF. The chain joins TRBV2 to TRBJ1-2; D remains ambiguous. The CDR3 has 12 residues. CDR1 SNHLY and CDR2 FYNNEI come from the germline V gene. Trimming cost V 1 base and J 13 bases, with 13 bases left between them. Full variable domain (outside the CDR3, taken from reference TRBV2 and TRBJ1-2): EPEVTQTPSHQVTQMGQEVILRCVPISNHLYFYWYRQILGQKVEFLVSFYNNEISEKSEIFDDQFSVERPDGSNFTLKIRSTKLEDSAMYFCASSEGPRRGTFGSGTRLTVV.

The V gene is TRBV6-5, the J gene TRBJ1-2; tentatively, D is TRBD1 (5 bases). V lost 8 bases and J 4 bases, leaving 8 bases between the germline ends. This CDR3 has 11 amino acids. CDR1 MNHEY and CDR2 SVGAGI come from the germline V gene. The CDR3 coding sequence is TGTGCCAGCGGGGCGCTCTATGGCTACACCTTC. Amino acid sequence: CASGALYGYTF.

The chain combines TRBV28 with TRBJ1-5; TRBD1 agrees at 7 bases. V lost 4 bases, J lost 3 bases, and 9 bases stayed unmatched. CDR1 is MDHEN and CDR2 is SYDVKM in the germline V gene. CDR3 length equals 16 residues. The CDR3 loop reads CASSSMQGVINQPQHF. The DNA of the CDR3 is TGTGCCAGCAGTTCAATGCAGGGGGTGATCAATCAGCCCCAGCATTTT.

The J gene is TRBJ1-2, the V gene TRBV5-4; D unresolved. The CDR3 runs to 14 residues. Germline lookup yields CDR1 SGHNT and CDR2 YYREEE (reference sequence). Trimming cost V 5 bases and J 3 bases, with 14 bases left between them. CDR3 nucleotide sequence: TGTGCCAGCAGTCCCAGAGAGGGAGACTATGGCTACACCTTC. Its translation: CASSPREGDYGYTF.

The rearrangement joins TRBV9 to TRBJ2-1; the D is unclear. This CDR3 is 15 amino acids long. Trimming took off 2 bases at V and 0 bases at J, with 9 bases between the two ends. Germline CDR1 SGDLS, CDR2 YYNGEE. The CDR3 reads CASSVIISSYNEQFF. As DNA, the CDR3 is TGTGCCAGCAGCGTGATCATTAGCTCCTACAATGAGCAGTTCTTC. Drawing the rest from reference TRBV9 and TRBJ2-1, the complete variable domain is DSGVTQTPKHLITATGQRVTLRCSPRSGDLSVYWYQQSLDQGLQFLIQYYNGEERAKGNILERFSAQQFPDLHSELNLSSLELGDSALYFCASSVIISSYNEQFFGPGTRLTVL.

The chain joins TRBV4-2 to TRBJ1-5, with D possibly being TRBD1 (5 bases). Deletions cut 1 base from V and 4 bases from J, with 8 bases between. The germline V gene encodes CDR1 LGHNA and CDR2 YNFKEQ. This CDR3 contains 14 residues. The CDR3 reads CASSQGTRNQPQHF. In nucleotides, the CDR3 is TGTGCCAGCAGCCAAGGGACAAGGAATCAGCCCCAGCATTTT.

The chain joins TRBV28 to TRBJ2-3; TRBD1 matches at 8 bases. Germline V gene data show CDR1 as MDHEN and CDR2 as SYDVKM. The CDR3 is 14 residues long. With V trimmed by 3 bases and J by 5 bases, 4 bases remained unmatched. This chain's CDR3 is CASSLDRVGDTQYF. The CDR3 DNA is TGTGCCAGCAGTTTGGACAGGGTTGGAGATACGCAGTATTTT.

This clone was seen a handful of times. The V and J genes are TRBV28 and TRBJ1-5; possible D gene TRBD1, 5 bases. CDR3 length: 16 amino acids. From germline, CDR1 is MDHEN and CDR2 SYDVKM. Trimming pared 8 bases from V and 7 bases from J, leaving 24 bases between. DNA of the CDR3: TGTGCCAGCCATTCATGGGGGGTCGGGTCGGGGCAGCCCCAGCATTTT. Translation gives CASHSWGVGSGQPQHF.

On this clone itself: Other DNA sequences in the sample encode the same CDR3. The chain joins TRBV5-4 to TRBJ2-3; 9 nucleotides match TRBD2. Losses at the gene ends were 1 base for V and 0 bases for J; bases not matched to a gene: 0. The germline CDR1 and CDR2 sequences are SGHNT and YYREEE (reference sequence). This CDR3 is 15 amino acids long. CDR3 DNA: TGTGCCAGCAGCTTGACTAGCGGGAGCACAGATACGCAGTATTTT. It codes for CASSLTSGSTDTQYF.